The 16 T cell receptor beta chains reported below all come from one sample, sequenced in a study of cytomegalovirus exposure and HLA in healthy donors. PCR used 60 Vbeta primers and 13 Jbeta primers. TCRdb keeps only in-frame clones here, not all; method: immunoSEQ multiplex PCR. The profile shows approximately 100,000 clones, around 86% of them singletons. Sequenced input: PBMCs. These receptors were collected from a young man in good health and CMV-seropositive.

The genes are TRBV11-3 and TRBJ2-2, with 7 nucleotides matching TRBD1. From germline, CDR1 is SGHNT and CDR2 YENEEA. V shed 3 bases, J shed 6 bases, and the junction held 4 bases outside the gene matches. The CDR3 has 14 amino acids. CDR3 protein: CASSFTGAAGELFF. CDR3 bases: TGTGCCAGCAGCTTCACAGGGGCGGCCGGGGAGCTGTTTTTT. Complete variable domain (other parts from reference TRBV11-3 and TRBJ2-2): EAGVVQSPRYKIIEKKQPVAFWCNPISGHNTLYWYLQNLGQGPELLIRYENEEAVDDSQLPKDRFSAERLKGVDSTLKIQPAELGDSAVYLCASSFTGAAGELFFGEGSRLTVL.

This rearrangement joins TRBV4-1 to TRBJ2-5; D not certain. The ends were cut back, 4 bases at V and 2 bases at J, with 14 bases in the middle. The CDR3 is 15 residues long. From germline, CDR1 is MGHRA and CDR2 YSYEKL. CDR3: CASSRVPGGQETQYF. Here the CDR3 DNA reads TGCGCCAGCAGCCGGGTCCCGGGTGGACAAGAGACCCAGTACTTC.

V usage is TRBV18 and J usage is TRBJ2-2; a possible D gene is TRBD1 (6 bases). The CDR3 is made up of 15 amino acids. Germline-derived CDR1 and CDR2 are KGHSH and LQKENI. V dropped 8 bases and J dropped 4 bases, with 17 bases sitting between them. CDR3: CASHREQGSTGELFF. In DNA, the CDR3 is TGTGCCAGCCATAGGGAGCAGGGGAGCACCGGGGAGCTGTTTTTT.

The chain recombines TRBV27 with TRBJ1-4; weak D call: TRBD1 (5 bases). The V gene's germline CDR1 is MNHEY and CDR2 SMNVEV (reference sequence). The CDR3 has 13 amino acids. V gave up 2 bases and J gave up 6 bases, with 7 bases separating them. The CDR3 reads CASSLAGHEKLFF. The CDR3 nucleotides are TGTGCCAGCAGTTTAGCAGGGCATGAAAAACTGTTTTTT.

This chain uses TRBV19 with TRBJ1-5; 7 bases are a match to TRBD1. The length of the CDR3 is 14 residues. V lost 3 bases and J lost 2; bases outside the gene matches: 1. The germline V gene encodes CDR1 LNHDA and CDR2 SQIVND (reference sequence). CDR3 DNA: TGTGCCAGTAGTATTGGACAGGGCAATCAGCCCCAGCATTTT. Translated, it gives CASSIGQGNQPQHF.

The chain carries TRBV7-6 and TRBJ2-3; possible D gene TRBD2, 5 bases. The germline V and J ends were trimmed by 3 bases and 2 bases, with 12 bases remaining between them. Germline values: CDR1 SGHVS, CDR2 FNYEAQ. The CDR3 is made up of 15 amino acids. The CDR3 nucleotides read TGTGCCAGCAGCTTCGGGGTGGAGGACACAGATACGCAGTATTTT. It specifies CASSFGVEDTDTQYF.

The chain links TRBV27 to TRBJ2-4; 8 bases agree with TRBD1. This CDR3 has 13 residues. Trimming at V came to 9 bases and at J to 8 bases, leaving 9 bases not matched to a gene. Germline V gene lookup returns CDR1 MNHEY and CDR2 SMNVEV (reference sequence). CDR3 nucleotide sequence: TGTGCCAGTAGTGACAGGGGAGAGGACATTCAGTACTTC. This encodes CASSDRGEDIQYF.

The J gene is TRBJ1-4, the V gene TRBV18; no reliable D call. V shed 11 bases and J shed 8 bases, with 18 bases lying between them. Germline assignment: CDR1 KGHSH and CDR2 LQKENI. The CDR3 contains 13 residues. The CDR3 nucleotides read TGTGCCTCAGCTGGCGTGGAGGCCGAAAAACTGTTTTTT. This sequence encodes CASAGVEAEKLFF.

The chain joins TRBV27 to TRBJ2-6, with D tentatively TRBD2 (6 bases). From germline, CDR1 is MNHEY and CDR2 SMNVEV (reference sequence). Trimming removed 8 bases from V and 1 base from J, with 6 bases in between. The CDR3 spans 13 residues. The CDR3 is CASRGSGANVLTF. CDR3 nucleotides: TGTGCCAGCCGGGGGTCTGGGGCCAACGTCCTGACTTTC.

There are a few counts of this clone. The J gene is TRBJ2-1, the V gene TRBV27; 7 bases fit TRBD2. The CDR3 extends over 13 amino acids. V dropped 6 bases and J dropped 9; count of bases not matched to a gene: 8. Germline assignment: CDR1 MNHEY and CDR2 SMNVEV (reference sequence). CDR3 DNA: TGTGCCAGCAGGGTGGGCGGGAGTCTTGAGCAGTTCTTC. Protein product: CASRVGGSLEQFF.

The V gene is TRBV5-1, the J gene TRBJ2-3, with 9 bases identical to TRBD1. V gave up 4 bases and J gave up 3 bases; unmatched junction bases: 6. This CDR3 contains 15 residues. Germline loops: CDR1 SGHRS, CDR2 YFSETQ. The CDR3, as DNA: TGCGCCAGCAGCGCCACCGGGACAGGGACAGATACGCAGTATTTT. It translates to CASSATGTGTDTQYF.

This clone was seen a few times. The rearrangement joins TRBV6-5 to TRBJ1-1; TRBD1 matches at 8 bases. The CDR3 has 14 amino acids. CDR1 and CDR2 (germline): MNHEY, SVGAGI. With 6 bases clipped from V and 4 bases from J, the junction kept 7 bases outside the gene matches. The CDR3 protein is CASSRTGKGTEAFF. The CDR3 coding sequence is TGTGCCAGCAGCCGGACAGGGAAAGGCACTGAAGCTTTCTTT.

The chain combines TRBV19 with TRBJ1-2; 8 bases fit TRBD1. This CDR3 comprises 15 residues. The germline V gene encodes CDR1 LNHDA and CDR2 SQIVND (reference sequence). J was trimmed by 2 bases and V by 6 bases; bases with no gene match: 8. CDR3 in amino acids: CASRSAQGANYGYTF. CDR3 DNA sequence: TGTGCCAGTAGGTCTGCGCAGGGGGCGAACTATGGCTACACCTTC.

The genes are TRBV19 and TRBJ2-2; no definite D call. V lost 7 bases and J lost 8, with 14 bases in between. Germline lookup yields CDR1 LNHDA and CDR2 SQIVND (reference sequence). This CDR3 comprises 13 residues. The CDR3, as DNA: TGTGCCAGTATCTCAACTCTCGCAGGGGAGCTGTTTTTT. Its translation: CASISTLAGELFF. The entire variable domain, with the rest obtained from reference TRBV19 and TRBJ2-2, is as follows: DGGITQSPKYLFRKEGQNVTLSCEQNLNHDAMYWYRQDPGQGLRLIYYSQIVNDFQKGDIAEGYSVSREKKESFPLTVTSAQKNPTAFYLCASISTLAGELFFGEGSRLTVL.

This clone was seen more than once but under ten times. This rearrangement joins TRBV10-2 to TRBJ1-4, with no clear D. The germline V gene has CDR1 WSHSY and CDR2 SAAADI. This CDR3 has 12 residues. Trimming removed 6 bases at V and 4 bases at J, with 6 bases between. The CDR3, as DNA: TGCGCCAGCAGGAGGTTTAATGAAAAACTGTTTTTT. Translated: CASRRFNEKLFF.

The chain links TRBV5-6 to TRBJ2-1, with 7 bases identical to TRBD2. This CDR3 has 17 amino acids. Germline V gives CDR1 SGHDT, CDR2 YYEEEE. With 5 bases clipped from V and 3 bases from J, the junction kept 14 bases outside the gene matches. The CDR3 coding sequence is TGTGCCAGCAGATGGGGAGTTGGGGGGGGAAACTACAATGAGCAGTTCTTC. Protein product: CASRWGVGGGNYNEQFF.